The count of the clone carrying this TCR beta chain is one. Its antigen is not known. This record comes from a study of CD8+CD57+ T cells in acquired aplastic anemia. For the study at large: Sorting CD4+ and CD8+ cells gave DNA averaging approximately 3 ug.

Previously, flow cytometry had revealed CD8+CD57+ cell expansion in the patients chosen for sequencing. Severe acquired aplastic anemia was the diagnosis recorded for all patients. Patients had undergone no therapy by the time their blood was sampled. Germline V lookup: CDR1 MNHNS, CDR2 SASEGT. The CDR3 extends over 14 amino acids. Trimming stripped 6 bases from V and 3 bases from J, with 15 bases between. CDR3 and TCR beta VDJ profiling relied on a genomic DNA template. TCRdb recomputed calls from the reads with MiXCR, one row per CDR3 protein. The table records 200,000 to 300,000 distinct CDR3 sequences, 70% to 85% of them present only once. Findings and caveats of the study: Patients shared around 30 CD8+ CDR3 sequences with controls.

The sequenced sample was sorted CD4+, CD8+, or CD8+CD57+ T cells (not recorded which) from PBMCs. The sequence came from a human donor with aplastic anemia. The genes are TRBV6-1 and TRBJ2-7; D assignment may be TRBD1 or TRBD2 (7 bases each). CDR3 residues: CASRFTGEGYEQYF. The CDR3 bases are TGTGCCAGCAGATTCACAGGGGAGGGCTACGAGCAGTACTTC.